These 9 T cell receptor beta chains share one sample of origin, sequenced in a study of regulatory and conventional T cells in RAG deficiency. Clones were read by immunoSEQ multiplex PCR, and TCRdb kept only the in-frame ones, dropping some. Here the sample spans approximately 35,000 clones, about 70% being singletons. Conventional CD4+ T cells were sorted from blood as CD25-low CD127-high cells. A further study also used this sample, focusing on regulatory T cells. From that second work: The PCR used 52 TRBV and 13 TRBJ primers.

The sequencing sample was made of CD4+ effector T cells sorted from blood. The receptors come from a human donor in good health.

V usage is TRBV5-1 and J usage is TRBJ1-4; 10 bases fit TRBD1. Looked up from germline, CDR1 is SGHRS and CDR2 is YFSETQ. This CDR3 is 16 amino acids long. V gave up 0 bases and J gave up 7 bases; unmatched junction bases: 6. The CDR3 bases are TGCGCCAGCAGCTTGGGGTCGGGGACAGGGGCTGAAAAACTGTTTTTT. This codes for CASSLGSGTGAEKLFF.

The rearrangement joins TRBV7-8 to TRBJ2-5; D unresolved. The CDR3 contains 14 residues. V was shortened by 1 base and J by 5 bases, with 11 bases between the two germline ends. Germline V gene data show CDR1 as SGHVS and CDR2 as FQNEAQ. CDR3 in DNA: TGTGCCAGCAGCTTAGTAGGAGAGAGTGAGACCCAGTACTTC. It codes for CASSLVGESETQYF.

This clone was seen a handful of times. This chain uses TRBV5-4 with TRBJ1-2; 7 bases align to TRBD1. The V and J ends lost 5 bases and 2 bases, in that order; junction bases with no gene match: 6. The CDR3 runs 14 residues. Germline V CDR1 and CDR2: SGHNT, YYREEE (reference sequence). CDR3 in amino acids: CASSTKTGNYGYTF. In DNA form, the CDR3 reads TGTGCCAGCAGTACTAAGACAGGGAACTATGGCTACACCTTC.

The CDR3 loop is CASSAGGRSGELFF. CDR3 bases: TGTGCCAGCAGTGCCGGGGGCCGGTCCGGGGAGCTGTTTTTT. J is TRBJ2-2 and V is TRBV2; D may match TRBD1 or TRBD2 (6 bases each). Germline assignment: CDR1 SNHLY and CDR2 FYNNEI. This CDR3 region has 14 residues. The V gene lost 4 bases and the J gene lost 6 bases, with 12 bases spanning the gap. The full variable domain, completed using reference TRBV2 and TRBJ2-2, is EPEVTQTPSHQVTQMGQEVILRCVPISNHLYFYWYRQILGQKVEFLVSFYNNEISEKSEIFDDQFSVERPDGSNFTLKIRSTKLEDSAMYFCASSAGGRSGELFFGEGSRLTVL.

V usage is TRBV28 and J usage is TRBJ2-3; TRBD2 aligns across 11 bases. Germline lookup yields CDR1 MDHEN and CDR2 SYDVKM. J gave up 5 bases and V 4 bases, and 11 bases lay outside the gene matches. The CDR3 runs to 17 residues. The CDR3 nucleotides read TGTGCCAGCAGTTCCTCTAGCGGGGGGCCGTTGGTAGATACGCAGTATTTT. It encodes CASSSSSGGPLVDTQYF.

The rearrangement joins TRBV4-1 to TRBJ1-1; D remains unclear. V lost 4 bases to trimming and J lost 3 bases, with 24 bases between them. From germline, CDR1 is MGHRA and CDR2 YSYEKL. The CDR3 extends over 18 amino acids. This chain's CDR3 is CASSPGLPPARLDTEAFF. The CDR3 DNA is TGCGCCAGCAGCCCCGGTCTTCCACCCGCCCGTTTGGACACTGAAGCTTTCTTT.

The chain employs TRBV27 and TRBJ2-5; the D gene is possibly TRBD1 (6 bases). Germline CDR1 MNHEY, CDR2 SMNVEV (reference sequence). This CDR3 region has 14 residues. V lost 6 bases to trimming and J lost 5 bases, with 16 bases between them. The CDR3: CASRLQGGQETQYF. The CDR3 bases are TGTGCCAGCAGACTACAGGGTGGTCAGGAGACCCAGTACTTC.

The chain links TRBV5-8 to TRBJ1-2, with a weak D call TRBD1 (6 bases). CDR1 is SGHTS and CDR2 is YDEGEE in the germline V gene. The CDR3 has 12 amino acids. V was pared by 4 bases and J by 3 bases, with 7 bases between. In DNA form, the CDR3 reads TGTGCCAGCAGCCGACAGGACTATGGCTACACCTTC. This translates into CASSRQDYGYTF.

This rearrangement joins TRBV6-1 to TRBJ1-3; 8 nucleotides align to TRBD1. Per the germline V gene, CDR1 is MNHNS and CDR2 is SASEGT. The CDR3 is made up of 16 amino acids. With 4 bases clipped from V and 0 bases from J, the junction kept 5 bases outside the gene matches. The CDR3, as DNA: TGTGCCAGCAGTGCCGGGACAGGCGCCTCTGGAAACACCATATATTTT. Its translation: CASSAGTGASGNTIYF.